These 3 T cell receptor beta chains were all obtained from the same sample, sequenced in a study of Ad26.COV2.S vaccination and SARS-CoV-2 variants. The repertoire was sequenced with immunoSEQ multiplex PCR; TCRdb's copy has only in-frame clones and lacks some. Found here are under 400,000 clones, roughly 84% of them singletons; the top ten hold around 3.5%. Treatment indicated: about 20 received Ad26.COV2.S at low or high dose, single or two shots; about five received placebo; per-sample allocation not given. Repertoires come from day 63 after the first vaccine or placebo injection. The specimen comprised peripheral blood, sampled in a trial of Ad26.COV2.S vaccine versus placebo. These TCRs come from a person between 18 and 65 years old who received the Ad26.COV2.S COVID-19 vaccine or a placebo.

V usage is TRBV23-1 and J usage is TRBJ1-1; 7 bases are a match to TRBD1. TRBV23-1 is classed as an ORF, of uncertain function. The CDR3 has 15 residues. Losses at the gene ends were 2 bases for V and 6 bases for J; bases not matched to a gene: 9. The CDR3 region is CASSQITGAGAEAFF. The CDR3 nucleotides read TGCGCCAGCAGTCAAATCACAGGGGCAGGGGCTGAAGCTTTCTTT.

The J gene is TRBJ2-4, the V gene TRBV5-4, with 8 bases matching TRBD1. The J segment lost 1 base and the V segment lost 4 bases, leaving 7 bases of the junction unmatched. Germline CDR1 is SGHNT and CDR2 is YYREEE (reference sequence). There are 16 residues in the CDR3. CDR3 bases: TGTGCCAGCAGCCCCCGACAGGGGTGGGCCAAAAACATTCAGTACTTC. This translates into CASSPRQGWAKNIQYF.

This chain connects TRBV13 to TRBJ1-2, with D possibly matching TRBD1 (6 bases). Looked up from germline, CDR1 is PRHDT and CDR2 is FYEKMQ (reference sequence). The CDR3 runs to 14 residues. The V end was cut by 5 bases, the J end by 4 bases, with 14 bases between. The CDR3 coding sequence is TGTGCCAGCAGCACGGGACAATCGGGCTATGGCTACACCTTC. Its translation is CASSTGQSGYGYTF. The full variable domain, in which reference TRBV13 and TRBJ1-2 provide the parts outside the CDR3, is AAGVIQSPRHLIKEKRETATLKCYPIPRHDTVYWYQQGPGQDPQFLISFYEKMQSDKGSIPDRFSAQQFSDYHSELNMSSLELGDSALYFCASSTGQSGYGYTFGSGTRLTVV.